This TCR beta chain emerged from a study of blood T cell repertoires in COVID-19. Produced via immunoSEQ multiplex PCR; TCRdb's table is partial and in-frame only. The top ten hold around 4.5% of the sample, which has some 300,000 clones, 85% seen once. CDR1 SNHLY and CDR2 FYNNEI come from the germline V gene. The V and J ends lost 6 bases and 7 bases, in that order; junction bases with no gene match: 10. The CDR3 runs to 15 residues. Specimen: peripheral blood. The source is a woman aged 45-60 years with active or convalescent COVID-19. The gene calls are TRBV2 and TRBJ1-3; 9 bases are shared with TRBD1. The CDR3 nucleotides read TGTGCCAGCAGGAACCCGGGACAGGGTCTGAACACCATATATTTT. Amino acids: CASRNPGQGLNTIYF.